This paragraph reports one T cell receptor beta chain. From germline, CDR1 is SGHAT and CDR2 FQNNGV. The CDR3 extends over 15 amino acids. Germline trimming cut 1 base from V and 5 bases from J; bases unmatched to any gene: 5. The authors used template switching to add a universal primer site and gave cDNA unique molecular identifiers. TCRdb redid the calling of the 5' RACE reads with MiXCR, one entry per CDR3 protein. Altogether approximately 500,000 distinct CDR3 sequences are present, 24% being singletons, with the ten largest covering over 2.5%. This sample was included in a study of identical twins. These records were also assigned to another study, of T cells expressing NK-cell markers.

This sequence originates from a woman younger than 35 in good health. The chain recombines TRBV11-2 with TRBJ2-3; the match to TRBD2 covers 8 bases. The sequencing sample was made of CD4+ T cells sorted from blood. The chain's CDR3 is CASSLVRGGRDTQYF. The CDR3 nucleotides are TGTGCCAGCAGCTTAGTTCGGGGGGGCCGAGATACGCAGTATTTT. The full variable domain, its missing parts supplied by reference TRBV11-2 and TRBJ2-3, is EAGVAQSPRYKIIEKRQSVAFWCNPISGHATLYWYQQILGQGPKLLIQFQNNGVVDDSQLPKDRFSAERLKGVDSTLKIQPAKLEDSAVYLCASSLVRGGRDTQYFGPGTRLTVL.